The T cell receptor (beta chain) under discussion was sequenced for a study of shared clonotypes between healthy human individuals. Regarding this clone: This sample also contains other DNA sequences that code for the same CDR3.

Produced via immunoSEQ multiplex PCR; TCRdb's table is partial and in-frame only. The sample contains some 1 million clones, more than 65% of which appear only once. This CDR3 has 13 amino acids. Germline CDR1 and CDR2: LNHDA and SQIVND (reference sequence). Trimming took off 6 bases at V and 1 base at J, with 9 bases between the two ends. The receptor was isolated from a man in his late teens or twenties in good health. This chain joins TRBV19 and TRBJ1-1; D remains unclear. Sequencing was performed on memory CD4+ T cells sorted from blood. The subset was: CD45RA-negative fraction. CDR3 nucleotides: TGTGCCAGTAGGGCGGAGGGGAACACTGAAGCTTTCTTT. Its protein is CASRAEGNTEAFF.